A single sample gave rise to the 25 T cell receptor beta chains below, sequenced in a study of blood T cells in healthy people across ages. Primers used in a second PCR of about 6 to 12 cycles were a sample-barcoded 5' primer and a J-beta primer mix. Each CDR3 protein is one row after TCRdb ran MiXCR on the 5' RACE reads. This sample carries hundreds of thousands of distinct CDR3 sequences, approximately 49% of them seen once, and the ten largest clones take under 35%. The sample consisted of blood. The receptors come from a woman in her sixties or seventies in good health.

This chain joins TRBV10-3 and TRBJ2-5; D gene uncertain. Germline V gives CDR1 ENHRY, CDR2 SYGVKD. The V end lost 2 bases, the J end lost 3 bases, and 7 bases lay between the germline ends. The CDR3 contains 13 residues. CDR3 region: CAISEGWEETQYF. The DNA of the CDR3 is TGTGCCATCAGTGAGGGATGGGAAGAGACCCAGTACTTC.

As concerns this clonotype: A clone one base away is much larger, so this may be a read error. V gene TRBV7-2 combines with J gene TRBJ2-1; 10 bases are a match to TRBD1. CDR3 length: 20 amino acids. V shed 3 bases and J 13 bases; nucleotides not matched to a gene: 27. From germline, CDR1 is SGHTA and CDR2 FQGNSA. CDR3 protein: CASSFAGQGSTLSAKNIQFF. The CDR3, as DNA: TGTGCCAGCAGCTTCGCGGGACAGGGGAGTACCTTGTCAGCCAAAAACATTCAGTTCTTC.

The chain joins TRBV4-2 to TRBJ1-2; D is uncertain. This CDR3 spans 15 amino acids. V shed 0 bases and J shed 7 bases, with 15 bases lying between them. Germline V gene lookup returns CDR1 LGHNA and CDR2 YNFKEQ. The CDR3 nucleotides read TGTGCCAGCAGCCAAGAGACCGGCGGCCCTAGTGGCTACACCTTC. Translation gives CASSQETGGPSGYTF.

Concerning this clonotype itself: Its ends do not fully match the called genes, so a read error is possible. The CDR3 is CASSFEGPANHGYTF. CDR3 DNA sequence: TGTGCCAGCAGCTTCGAGGGCCCCGCTAACCATGGCTACACCTTC. The rearrangement joins TRBV7-2 to TRBJ1-2; D call uncertain. This CDR3 has 15 residues. Per germline, CDR1 SGHTA and CDR2 FQGNSA.

This clonotype was seen just once. The CDR3 DNA follows: TGTGCCAGCAGCTTAAGCCGTAACAATGAGCAGTTCTTC. It codes for CASSLSRNNEQFF. This chain joins TRBV7-3 and TRBJ2-1; D is unclear. Germline CDR1 and CDR2: SGHTA and FQGTGA. The CDR3 spans 13 residues. Trimming stripped 1 base from V and 5 bases from J, with 6 bases between.

This chain connects TRBV20-1 to TRBJ2-5; 15 nucleotides agree with TRBD2. Germline V gives CDR1 DFQATT, CDR2 SNEGSKA (reference sequence). Trimming removed 6 bases from V and 2 bases from J; junction bases left unmatched: 13. CDR3 length: 18 residues. In DNA, the CDR3 is TGCAGTGCGACCAACCCGCCCGGGACTAGCGGGGGGCAAGAGACCCAGTACTTC. It encodes CSATNPPGTSGGQETQYF.

The CDR3 reads CSASGGGRDEQFF. CDR3 DNA sequence: TGCAGTGCTAGTGGGGGGGGCAGGGATGAGCAGTTCTTC. The genes are TRBV20-1 and TRBJ2-1, with a weak D call TRBD2 (7 bases). Germline CDR1 DFQATT, CDR2 SNEGSKA (reference sequence). The CDR3 has 13 residues. Trimming stripped 3 bases from V and 8 bases from J, with 14 bases between.

This clonotype was picked up a small number of times. The chain recombines TRBV7-9 with TRBJ1-2; maybe TRBD1 (6 bases). Trimming removed 5 bases from V and 7 bases from J, with 14 bases in between. From germline, CDR1 is SEHNR and CDR2 FQNEAQ (reference sequence). CDR3 size: 13 residues. The CDR3 loop is CASSPEETGGYTF. The CDR3 DNA is TGTGCCAGCAGCCCCGAGGAGACAGGTGGCTACACCTTC. Full variable domain (missing parts from reference TRBV7-9 and TRBJ1-2): DTGVSQNPRHKITKRGQNVTFRCDPISEHNRLYWYRQTLGQGPEFLTYFQNEAQLEKSRLLSDRFSAERPKGSFSTLEIQRTEQGDSAMYLCASSPEETGGYTFGSGTRLTVV.

A word on this clonotype: Compared with germline, one end of the junction differs, possibly owing to a read error. V and J are TRBV20-1 and TRBJ2-1; no firm D call. The CDR3 spans 16 residues. The germline V gene encodes CDR1 DFQATT and CDR2 SNEGSKA (reference sequence). The CDR3 protein is CSARKRVLSSYNGQFF. CDR3 DNA: TGCAGTGCTAGAAAACGGGTCCTCAGCTCCTACAATGGGCAGTTCTTC.

This chain connects TRBV9 to TRBJ2-5, with 11 bases lining up with TRBD2. CDR1 is SGDLS and CDR2 is YYNGEE in the germline V gene. The ends lost 0 bases at V and 4 bases at J; junction bases unmatched: 5. The CDR3 covers 16 residues. The CDR3 spells CASSVEAGLAGETQYF. CDR3 in DNA: TGTGCCAGCAGCGTAGAAGCCGGACTAGCGGGAGAGACCCAGTACTTC.

Of note for this clonotype: The germline gene is not matched at one end of the junction; a read error may be the cause. This sequence joins TRBV28 and TRBJ1-5, with D maybe TRBD1 (5 bases). From germline, CDR1 is MDHEN and CDR2 SYDVKM. The CDR3 is made up of 15 amino acids. The CDR3 reads CAGSFMGGSNQPQHF. In DNA, the CDR3 is TGTGCCGGCAGTTTCATGGGGGGTAGCAATCAGCCCCAGCATTTT. Complete variable domain (other parts from reference TRBV28 and TRBJ1-5): DVKVTQSSRYLVKRTGEKVFLECVQDMDHENMFWYRQDPGLGLRLIYFSYDVKMKEKGDIPEGYSVSREKKERFSLILESASTNQTSMYLCAGSFMGGSNQPQHFGDGTRLSIL.

This clonotype was found a few times. V is TRBV9 and J is TRBJ2-1; D is possibly TRBD1 or TRBD2 (5 bases each). V was trimmed by 4 bases and J by 7 bases, leaving 12 bases between them. The CDR3 loop spans 13 amino acids. Germline values: CDR1 SGDLS, CDR2 YYNGEE. CDR3 region: CASSHGAANEQFF. The CDR3 DNA reads TGTGCCAGCAGCCACGGGGCAGCAAATGAGCAGTTCTTC.

The chain joins TRBV12-3 or TRBV12-4 to TRBJ2-6; D remains unclear. This CDR3 has 14 residues. Trimming took 3 bases from V and 4 from J, leaving 7 bases between them. The chain's CDR3 is CASSFQEGANVLTF. The CDR3, as DNA: TGTGCCAGCAGTTTCCAGGAAGGGGCCAACGTCCTGACTTTC.

This chain joins TRBV7-3 and TRBJ1-1; D not resolved. Per the germline V gene, CDR1 is SGHTA and CDR2 is FQGTGA. The CDR3 has 13 residues. The germline V and J ends were trimmed by 5 bases and 5 bases, with 12 bases remaining between them. The CDR3 sequence: CASSQTSRTEAFF. The CDR3, as DNA: TGTGCCAGCAGCCAAACGAGTCGGACTGAAGCTTTCTTT.

This chain joins TRBV4-3 and TRBJ2-6; D unclear. V lost 4 bases and J lost 4, with 8 bases in between. Germline lookup yields CDR1 LGHNA and CDR2 YSLEER. The CDR3 is made up of 14 amino acids. In DNA, the CDR3 is TGCGCCAGCAGCCTAAACGGCGGGGCCAACGTCCTGACTTTC. This sequence encodes CASSLNGGANVLTF.

The J gene is TRBJ2-3, the V gene TRBV18; 7 bases line up with TRBD2. The trim removed 2 bases at V and 0 bases at J, leaving 8 bases unmatched. CDR1 and CDR2 from the germline V gene are KGHSH and LQKENI. The CDR3 contains 17 residues. The chain's CDR3 is CASSPRASGVSTDTQYF. The DNA of the CDR3 is TGTGCCAGCTCACCAAGAGCCAGCGGGGTTAGCACAGATACGCAGTATTTT.

This chain joins TRBV12-3 or TRBV12-4 and TRBJ1-6, with D tentatively TRBD1 (6 bases). The length of the CDR3 is 15 residues. Trimming removed 3 bases from V and 7 bases from J, with 13 bases in between. The CDR3 nucleotides read TGTGCCAGCAGTTTCCCCGTGGGGGCAAATTCACCCCTCCACTTT. This sequence encodes CASSFPVGANSPLHF.

This clonotype was seen only a few times. The chain has TRBV9 and TRBJ2-3; no firm D call. CDR1 is SGDLS, CDR2 YYNGEE, per germline. Trimming removed 0 bases from V and 0 bases from J, with 11 bases in between. This CDR3 contains 16 residues. CDR3 protein: CASSVGAGASTDTQYF. CDR3 nucleotide sequence: TGTGCCAGCAGCGTAGGAGCCGGAGCGAGCACAGATACGCAGTATTTT.

This clonotype has a handful of counts. This chain uses TRBV7-2 with TRBJ2-3; D is uncertain. Trimming shortened V by 6 bases and J by 0 bases, and 7 bases separated the two germline ends. Germline-derived CDR1 and CDR2 are SGHTA and FQGNSA. This CDR3 comprises 13 residues. Written as DNA, the CDR3 is TGTGCCAGCAGGTACACTAGCACAGATACGCAGTATTTT. Amino acids: CASRYTSTDTQYF.

This rearrangement joins TRBV13 to TRBJ2-1; 7 nucleotides align to TRBD1. V gave up 4 bases and J gave up 4 bases; unmatched junction bases: 7. CDR1 is PRHDT, CDR2 FYEKMQ, per germline (reference sequence). This CDR3 is built from 15 residues. CDR3 loop: CASSSDRDSYNEQFF. CDR3 nucleotide sequence: TGTGCCAGCAGCTCCGACCGGGACAGTTACAATGAGCAGTTCTTC.

This clonotype was picked up a small number of times. V gene TRBV5-1 combines with J gene TRBJ2-3, with D maybe TRBD2 (8 bases). The V gene's germline CDR1 is SGHRS and CDR2 YFSETQ. Trimming removed 0 bases at V and 4 bases at J, with 15 bases between. The CDR3 spans 16 residues. In nucleotides, the CDR3 is TGCGCCAGCAGCTTGGTTGTCGGGAGGGGGCCAGATACGCAGTATTTT. It specifies CASSLVVGRGPDTQYF.

In this sample, this clonotype turned up many times. The gene calls are TRBV12-3 or TRBV12-4 and TRBJ2-3; 11 bases align to TRBD2. The V segment lost 5 bases and the J segment 2 bases; nucleotides outside the gene matches: 6. This CDR3 is 16 amino acids long. DNA for the CDR3: TGTGCCAGCAGTCCCGGACTAGCGGGCTTCACAGATACGCAGTATTTT. This gives the protein CASSPGLAGFTDTQYF.

This clonotype was seen a handful of times. The rearrangement links TRBV20-1 to TRBJ2-5, with D perhaps matching TRBD2 (6 bases). The length of the CDR3 is 15 residues. Germline V CDR1 and CDR2: DFQATT, SNEGSKA (reference sequence). The germline V and J ends were trimmed by 3 bases and 4 bases, with 18 bases remaining between them. The CDR3 loop reads CSASPLRREGETQYF. The DNA of the CDR3 is TGCAGTGCTAGCCCACTGCGGAGGGAAGGAGAGACCCAGTACTTC.

This clonotype was seen at least ten times. This chain uses TRBV20-1 with TRBJ2-1; D gene unclear. The ends were cut back, 0 bases at V and 9 bases at J, with 9 bases in the middle. There are 12 residues in the CDR3. The V gene's germline CDR1 is DFQATT and CDR2 SNEGSKA (reference sequence). In DNA, the CDR3 is TGCAGTGCTAGAGATCCGACCCCTGAGCAGTTCTTC. It translates to CSARDPTPEQFF.

This clonotype was observed many times. The chain links TRBV3-1 to TRBJ1-1; TRBD1 aligns across 8 bases. Germline assignment: CDR1 LGHDT and CDR2 YNNKEL (reference sequence). V lost 2 bases, J lost 7 bases, and 3 bases stayed unmatched. The CDR3 is made up of 13 amino acids. The CDR3 DNA reads TGTGCCAGCAGCCAACCCGGGACAGGTGAAGCTTTCTTT. Protein product: CASSQPGTGEAFF.